These T cell receptor beta chains were read from a single sample in a study of HIV-infected children after antiretroviral therapy interruption. One entry per CDR3 protein, called by TCRdb with MiXCR from the 3' RACE reads. The sample includes 70,000 to 90,000 distinct CDR3 sequences, about 7.2% of them seen just once. The sample here was CD45RA+ CD4+ T cells from PBMCs, pooled from several time points, taken from a donor given antiretroviral therapy, either interrupted or continuous. All receptors come from a pool of human donors with HIV. CDR3s include the opening cysteine and the closing phenylalanine or tryptophan. The D gene is left open where the match is weak. Some rows have no size entry. The others give once, few or many, or a class for an expanded clone.

clone_size	d_call	j_call	v_call	cdr3_nt	cdr3_aa
many	.	TRBJ2-3	TRBV11-3	TGTGCCAGCAGTTTGGACCCGGGACGGATCGCAGATACGCAGTATTTT	CASSLDPGRIADTQYF
.	TRBD2	TRBJ2-7	TRBV20-1	TGCAGTGCTAAGTTAACTAGCGGGGGATCCTACGAGCAGTACTTC	CSAKLTSGGSYEQYF
.	.	TRBJ2-3	TRBV5-1	TGCGCCAGCAGCTTGGCCAGGACTAGCACAGATACGCAGTATTTT	CASSLARTSTDTQYF
many	TRBD2	TRBJ2-7	TRBV6-1	TGTGCCAGCAGGAAGGGAGCGGGGGCCTACGAGCAGTACTTC	CASRKGAGAYEQYF
many	.	TRBJ1-4	TRBV30	TGTGCCTGGAGCGGTCCCCCATTGAACCCGCCAGAAAAACTGTTTTTT	CAWSGPPLNPPEKLFF
.	TRBD1	TRBJ2-1	TRBV24-1	TGTGCCACCAGTGATCCCCTGACAGGGAGCTCCTACAATGAGCAGTTCTTC	CATSDPLTGSSYNEQFF
many	TRBD1	TRBJ1-1	TRBV3-1	TGTGCCAGCAGCCCGTCGACAGGGGCGAACACTGAAGCTTTCTTT	CASSPSTGANTEAFF
many	.	TRBJ1-1	TRBV19	TGTGCCAGTAGTATAGGGGGCGGCTTGGGCACTGAAGCTTTCTTT	CASSIGGGLGTEAFF
many	.	TRBJ1-3	TRBV19	TGTGCCAGTAGAGGAGAGGGATCCGGAAACACCATATATTTT	CASRGEGSGNTIYF
.	TRBD1	TRBJ1-2	TRBV28	TGTGCCAGCAGTTTAAGTCAGGGGGCTGGCTACACCTTC	CASSLSQGAGYTF
many	.	TRBJ1-2	TRBV20-1	TGCAGTGCTAGACTACCTACAGGGTATAGTGGCTACACCTTC	CSARLPTGYSGYTF
many	.	TRBJ1-2	TRBV5-1	TGCGCCAGCAGCTTGAAGGGTAATGGCTACACCTTC	CASSLKGNGYTF
.	.	TRBJ1-3	TRBV2	TGTGCCAGCAAGCAACAGGGTACTGGAAACACCATATATTTT	CASKQQGTGNTIYF
.	.	TRBJ2-3	TRBV10-2	TGCGCCAGCAGGCCAGGGAGAAGCACAGATACGCAGTATTTT	CASRPGRSTDTQYF
.	TRBD1	TRBJ1-6	TRBV3-1	TGTGCCAGCAGCCTGGGGACAGGAAAGAGCTCCTATAATTCACCCCTCCACTTT	CASSLGTGKSSYNSPLHF
few	.	TRBJ1-2	TRBV6-1	TGTGCCAGCAGTGAAGCGCTTACAGGGATCTATGGCTACACCTTC	CASSEALTGIYGYTF
.	TRBD1	TRBJ2-4	TRBV9	TGTGCCAGCAGCGCCCGGACAGGGAAAAACATTCAGTACTTC	CASSARTGKNIQYF
.	TRBD1	TRBJ1-4	TRBV5-1	TGCGCCAGCTCCATCGGGGGGACAGATAATGAAAAACTGTTTTTT	CASSIGGTDNEKLFF
many	.	TRBJ2-7	TRBV15	TGTGCCACCAGCAGAGATCTATGGTCCTACGAGCAGTACTTC	CATSRDLWSYEQYF
many	TRBD1	TRBJ2-5	TRBV2	TGTGCCAGCAGTGGGGGACAGAAAGAGACCCAGTACTTC	CASSGGQKETQYF
many	.	TRBJ1-4	TRBV6-1	TGTGCCAGCAGTGAAGTCGACAGGCCCTATGAAAAACTGTTTTTT	CASSEVDRPYEKLFF
many	TRBD1	TRBJ1-2	TRBV19	TGTGCCAGTAGTATCGACAGGGGCTATGGCTACACCTTC	CASSIDRGYGYTF
many	.	TRBJ1-1	TRBV18	TGTGCCAGCTCACCCCAGGGGAACACTGAAGCTTTCTTT	CASSPQGNTEAFF